The 5 T cell receptor beta chains below come from one sample, sequenced in a study of shared clonotypes between healthy human individuals. The repertoire was sequenced with immunoSEQ multiplex PCR; TCRdb's copy has only in-frame clones and lacks some. The data hold more than 900,000 clones, with about 80% observed a single time. Sequenced input: memory CD4+ T cells from PBMCs. Indicated subset: CD45RA-negative fraction. Receptor source: a man between 18 and 35 years old in good health. Some clones in this sample may be carry-over from other donors' samples.

This clone was seen a few times. Given a much more abundant clone one base away, this may be a read error. The same CDR3 arises from other DNA sequences in this sample as well. The chain carries TRBV7-2 and TRBJ2-1, with 10 bases fitting TRBD2. Germline V gives CDR1 SGHTA, CDR2 FQGNSA. The junction had 2 bases not matched to a gene; V was cut back by 1 base and J by 5 bases. The CDR3 totals 15 residues. The CDR3 nucleotides read TGTGCCAGCAGCTTAGGACTAGCGGGCAACAATGAGCAGTTCTTC. Its translation: CASSLGLAGNNEQFF. The entire variable domain, with the rest obtained from reference TRBV7-2 and TRBJ2-1, is as follows: GAGVSQSPSNKVTEKGKDVELRCDPISGHTALYWYRQSLGQGLEFLIYFQGNSAPDKSGLPSDRFSAERTGGSVSTLTIQRTQQEDSAVYLCASSLGLAGNNEQFFGPGTRLTVL.

The chain combines TRBV6-5 with TRBJ2-3; TRBD2 aligns across 7 bases. CDR3 length: 15 residues. The V and J ends lost 1 base and 4 bases, in that order; junction bases with no gene match: 5. Germline V gives CDR1 MNHEY, CDR2 SVGAGI. CDR3 region: CASSYWGGSPDTQYF. The CDR3 DNA reads as TGTGCCAGCAGTTACTGGGGCGGGAGCCCAGATACGCAGTATTTT.

This rearrangement joins TRBV9 to TRBJ1-3; D call uncertain. Germline V gives CDR1 SGDLS, CDR2 YYNGEE. With 6 bases removed from V and 2 bases from J, the gap between germline ends came to 15 bases. This CDR3 spans 15 amino acids. CDR3 sequence (DNA): TGTGCCAGCACACCGACTTTCCTTACTGGAAACACCATATATTTT. The encoded protein is CASTPTFLTGNTIYF.

V usage is TRBV2 and J usage is TRBJ2-1; tentative D call: TRBD2 (6 bases). Trimming shortened V by 4 bases and J by 7 bases, and 11 bases separated the two germline ends. The CDR3 length is 13 residues. Germline lookup yields CDR1 SNHLY and CDR2 FYNNEI. As DNA, the CDR3 is TGTGCCAGCAGTGGACGGGGGTGGAATGAGCAGTTCTTC. It specifies CASSGRGWNEQFF. Complete variable domain (other parts from reference TRBV2 and TRBJ2-1): EPEVTQTPSHQVTQMGQEVILRCVPISNHLYFYWYRQILGQKVEFLVSFYNNEISEKSEIFDDQFSVERPDGSNFTLKIRSTKLEDSAMYFCASSGRGWNEQFFGPGTRLTVL.

The chain couples TRBV7-2 to TRBJ2-4; 7 nucleotides align to TRBD1. The CDR3 extends over 18 amino acids. V lost 5 bases, J lost 0 bases, and 13 bases stayed unmatched. Germline CDR1 SGHTA, CDR2 FQGNSA. The CDR3 spells CASSIQETGTVAKNIQYF. The CDR3 DNA reads as TGTGCCAGCAGCATCCAAGAGACAGGGACGGTAGCCAAAAACATTCAGTACTTC.